These 21 T cell receptor beta chains came from one sample sequenced in a study of blood T cell repertoires in COVID-19. This table comes from immunoSEQ multiplex PCR, and its TCRdb copy is limited to in-frame clones, with some not included. The data contain around 130,000 clones, 70% to 90% of them singletons. The sample consisted of peripheral blood. These receptors all come from a woman in her forties or fifties who had recovered from COVID-19.

This clone has just one count. V gene TRBV19 combines with J gene TRBJ1-1; D not resolved. The CDR3 totals 16 residues. V shed 1 base and J shed 4 bases, with 16 bases lying between them. Germline V lookup: CDR1 LNHDA, CDR2 SQIVND (reference sequence). The DNA for the CDR3 is TGTGCCAGTAGTATAGTTTGGACCGGGAGCCGCACTGAAGCTTTCTTT. Translating gives CASSIVWTGSRTEAFF.

The chain employs TRBV18 and TRBJ2-3; tentatively, D is TRBD2 (6 bases). The CDR3 sequence is 14 residues long. Deletions cut 6 bases from V and 5 bases from J, with 15 bases between. Germline assignment: CDR1 KGHSH and CDR2 LQKENI. CDR3 sequence reads: CASSPSDPQDTQYF. The DNA of the CDR3 is TGTGCCAGCTCGCCTAGCGATCCTCAAGATACGCAGTATTTT.

This clone appeared once. The chain carries TRBV27 and TRBJ2-1; a weak D match, TRBD1 (5 bases). The CDR3 runs 13 residues. Trimming shortened V by 5 bases and J by 4 bases, and 9 bases separated the two germline ends. Germline V CDR1 and CDR2: MNHEY, SMNVEV (reference sequence). The DNA for the CDR3 is TGTGCCAGCAGTACGACAGAATACAATGAGCAGTTCTTC. Encoded protein: CASSTTEYNEQFF.

V gene TRBV7-9 combines with J gene TRBJ2-1; D is possibly TRBD2 (5 bases). CDR3 length: 14 residues. The germline V gene encodes CDR1 SEHNR and CDR2 FQNEAQ (reference sequence). Trimming cost V 5 bases and J 4 bases, with 12 bases left between them. The CDR3 DNA reads as TGTGCCAGCAGCCCCAGTACTAGTTACAATGAGCAGTTCTTC. Residues: CASSPSTSYNEQFF.

CDR3 in amino acids: CASSLGLYRGTEAFF. The CDR3 nucleotides are TGTGCCAGCAGCTTAGGGCTGTACAGGGGCACTGAAGCTTTCTTT. This rearrangement joins TRBV13 to TRBJ1-1; 7 bases map to TRBD1. Germline CDR1 reads PRHDT; CDR2 reads FYEKMQ (reference sequence). CDR3 length: 15 residues. Germline trimming cut 0 bases from V and 4 bases from J; bases unmatched to any gene: 5.

The chain links TRBV9 to TRBJ2-5; 10 bases map to TRBD2. Germline CDR1 SGDLS, CDR2 YYNGEE. Germline trimming cut 0 bases from V and 4 bases from J; bases unmatched to any gene: 0. The CDR3 has 14 residues. CDR3 DNA: TGTGCCAGCAGCGTAGGACTAGCGGGAGAGACCCAGTACTTC. Amino acid sequence: CASSVGLAGETQYF.

The genes are TRBV12-5 and TRBJ1-1, with D hard to call. Trimming shortened V by 1 base and J by 11 bases, and 11 bases separated the two germline ends. The CDR3 covers 12 residues. Germline V lookup: CDR1 LGHNT, CDR2 FRNRAP. The CDR3 spells CASGLETTGAFF. DNA of the CDR3: TGTGCTAGTGGTTTGGAAACGACGGGGGCTTTCTTT. The full variable domain, with the rest looked up from reference TRBV12-5 and TRBJ1-1, is DARVTQTPRHKVTEMGQEVTMRCQPILGHNTVFWYRQTMMQGLELLAYFRNRAPLDDSGMPKDRFSAEMPDATLATLKIQPSEPRDSAVYFCASGLETTGAFFGQGTRLTVV.

This clone showed up just a few times. The V gene is TRBV24-1, the J gene TRBJ2-1, with TRBD2 matching over 8 bases. Losses at the gene ends were 1 base for V and 4 bases for J; bases not matched to a gene: 5. Germline V gene sequence: CDR1 KGHDR, CDR2 SFDVKD. The CDR3 covers 16 residues. The CDR3 sequence: CATSDFQAGVYNEQFF. The DNA for the CDR3 is TGTGCCACCAGTGATTTTCAAGCGGGAGTTTACAATGAGCAGTTCTTC.

The chain is built from TRBV14 and TRBJ2-1; 9 nucleotides match TRBD2. The CDR3 sequence is 16 residues long. V gave up 1 base and J gave up 3 bases; unmatched junction bases: 4. Per germline, CDR1 SGHDN and CDR2 FVKESK. The CDR3 protein is CASSQVVAGVYNEQFF. CDR3 DNA sequence: TGTGCCAGCAGCCAAGTTGTAGCGGGGGTCTACAATGAGCAGTTCTTC.

The rearrangement links TRBV18 to TRBJ1-2; D might be TRBD1 (5 bases). V lost 2 bases to trimming and J lost 0 bases, with 7 bases between them. The germline V gene has CDR1 KGHSH and CDR2 LQKENI. CDR3 length: 14 residues. The CDR3 DNA reads TGTGCCAGCTCACCAGGGGCAGCTAACTATGGCTACACCTTC. Protein: CASSPGAANYGYTF.

This chain joins TRBV28 and TRBJ1-5, with 8 bases that match TRBD1. V shed 2 bases and J 5 bases; nucleotides not matched to a gene: 2. Germline CDR1 MDHEN, CDR2 SYDVKM. CDR3 size: 14 residues. This chain's CDR3 is CASSLAGGDQPQHF. The DNA for the CDR3 is TGTGCCAGCAGTTTAGCAGGGGGCGATCAGCCCCAGCATTTT.

This clone was picked up one time. This CDR3 is CASSSQGGGYTEAFF. In DNA, the CDR3 is TGTGCCAGCAGTTCCCAGGGTGGTGGATACACTGAAGCTTTCTTT. This chain joins TRBV28 and TRBJ1-1; D might be TRBD1 (5 bases). The CDR3 consists of 15 residues. Trimming pared 4 bases from V and 3 bases from J, leaving 15 bases between. From germline, CDR1 is MDHEN and CDR2 SYDVKM.

The chain links TRBV2 to TRBJ1-2; 11 bases agree with TRBD1. The CDR3 has 16 amino acids. V lost 1 base and J lost 8; bases outside the gene matches: 9. Per the germline V gene, CDR1 is SNHLY and CDR2 is FYNNEI. In nucleotides, the CDR3 is TGTGCCAGCAGTGAAGTCGGGGACAGGGGGGTGTACGGCTACACCTTC. Translating gives CASSEVGDRGVYGYTF.

This clone was counted once. This CDR3 reads CASSAGLKLNEKLFF. The CDR3, as DNA: TGTGCCAGCAGCGCGGGACTGAAGCTTAATGAAAAACTGTTTTTT. The rearrangement links TRBV7-9 to TRBJ1-4; D perhaps matches TRBD1 (5 bases). The germline gives CDR1 SEHNR, CDR2 FQNEAQ (reference sequence). The CDR3 is 15 amino acids. V was clipped by 5 bases and J by 4 bases, with 14 bases between them. Looking up the rest from reference TRBV7-9 and TRBJ1-4 gives the full variable domain: DTGVSQNPRHKITKRGQNVTFRCDPISEHNRLYWYRQTLGQGPEFLTYFQNEAQLEKSRLLSDRFSAERPKGSFSTLEIQRTEQGDSAMYLCASSAGLKLNEKLFFGSGTQLSVL.

In its sample, this clone was seen a few times. The V call is TRBV13, the J call TRBJ1-1; tentatively, D is TRBD1 (6 bases). Germline CDR1 reads PRHDT; CDR2 reads FYEKMQ (reference sequence). Trimming took 6 bases from V and 0 from J, leaving 17 bases between them. CDR3 length: 16 amino acids. The CDR3 nucleotides are TGTGCCAGCAGACACAGGACAGAAAGATTGAACACTGAAGCTTTCTTT. The encoded protein is CASRHRTERLNTEAFF.

The genes are TRBV7-9 and TRBJ1-1; 9 bases fit TRBD1. V gave up 4 bases and J gave up 7 bases; unmatched junction bases: 7. The CDR3 runs 14 residues. CDR1 and CDR2 from the germline V gene are SEHNR and FQNEAQ (reference sequence). CDR3 nucleotide sequence: TGTGCCAGCAGCTCCCGGGACAGGGTCAATGAAGCTTTCTTT. Encoded protein: CASSSRDRVNEAFF.

The chain links TRBV2 to TRBJ2-1; 9 nucleotides match TRBD1. V was clipped by 4 bases and J by 4 bases; unmatched bases: 14. This CDR3 contains 18 residues. Per germline, CDR1 SNHLY and CDR2 FYNNEI. CDR3 nucleotide sequence: TGTGCCAGCAGTGGTTACCTTCCCGGGACAGGGTTTTACAATGAGCAGTTCTTC. The encoded protein is CASSGYLPGTGFYNEQFF.

The V call is TRBV6-6, the J call TRBJ2-2; perhaps TRBD2 as D (6 bases). The V end was cut by 7 bases, the J end by 6 bases, with 15 bases between. CDR3 length: 14 residues. Germline V gene lookup returns CDR1 MNHNY and CDR2 SVGAGI (reference sequence). The CDR3 region is CASKLGGGSGELFF. Written as DNA, the CDR3 is TGTGCCAGCAAACTGGGAGGAGGGTCCGGGGAGCTGTTTTTT.

V and J are TRBV6-5 and TRBJ1-2; 7 nucleotides align to TRBD1. Germline CDR1 reads MNHEY; CDR2 reads SVGAGI. V lost 6 bases to trimming and J lost 8 bases; unmatched junction nucleotides: 9. This CDR3 is 13 amino acids long. The CDR3 loop reads CASSKGGQYGYTF. The DNA for the CDR3 is TGTGCCAGCAGCAAAGGGGGACAGTACGGCTACACCTTC.

The rearrangement joins TRBV7-8 to TRBJ1-2; TRBD1 matches 9 bases. Trimming at V came to 4 bases and at J to 4 bases, leaving 19 bases not matched to a gene. Looked up from germline, CDR1 is SGHVS and CDR2 is FQNEAQ. The CDR3 is 19 amino acids. The CDR3 nucleotides are TGTGCCAGCAGCTCCCCGGGGCGGGACAGGGCGACCGACTTCTATGGCTACACCTTC. Translated: CASSSPGRDRATDFYGYTF.

Here the CDR3 reads CATSREVDQPQHF. CDR3 nucleotide sequence: TGTGCCACCAGCAGGGAGGTTGATCAGCCCCAGCATTTT. V and J are TRBV15 and TRBJ1-5; D unresolved. This CDR3 region has 13 residues. The V gene lost 3 bases and the J gene lost 5 bases, with 8 bases spanning the gap. Germline CDR1 and CDR2: LNHNV and YYDKDF (reference sequence).